This TCR beta chain emerged from a study of Ad26.COV2.S vaccination and SARS-CoV-2 variants. Study outcomes and limitations: Participants in the vaccine arm had higher spike-specific TCR breadth; placebo recipients had lower.

Of note for this clone: What it recognizes is unknown.

Documented treatment: 19 received Ad26.COV2.S at low or high dose, single or two shots; about 5 received placebo; per-sample allocation not given. Samples came from day 63 after the first vaccine or placebo injection. V lost 4 bases and J lost 3, with 13 bases in between. Germline V gene lookup returns CDR1 SGDLS and CDR2 YYNGEE. The CDR3 runs 14 residues. TCRdb's table, derived via immunoSEQ multiplex PCR, lists solely in-frame clones and lacks some. The repertoire has about 460,000 clones, about 88% of them found once; the top ten carry over 1.5%. This chain uses TRBV9 with TRBJ2-5, with a tentative D call TRBD1 (6 bases). Sample: peripheral blood, taken in a trial of Ad26.COV2.S vaccine versus placebo. The TCR originated in a person between 18 and 60 years old who received the Ad26.COV2.S COVID-19 vaccine or a placebo. Here the CDR3 DNA reads TGTGCCAGCAGCCCCAGGGGAGCGGAAGAGACCCAGTACTTC. Protein product: CASSPRGAEETQYF. The full variable domain, rest sourced from reference TRBV9 and TRBJ2-5, is DSGVTQTPKHLITATGQRVTLRCSPRSGDLSVYWYQQSLDQGLQFLIQYYNGEERAKGNILERFSAQQFPDLHSELNLSSLELGDSALYFCASSPRGAEETQYFGPGTRLLVL.